Listed below are T cell receptor beta chains from one sample, sequenced in a study of beta chain features in type 1 diabetes. This table comes from immunoSEQ multiplex PCR, and its TCRdb copy is limited to in-frame clones, with some not included. The data show 640,000 or so clones, with 13% seen just once and less than 0.025% held by the top ten. Sample: naive CD4+ T cells from blood. These TCRs come from a man between 18 and 35 years old with type 1 diabetes. The CDR3 runs from the conserved cysteine through the conserved F or W. Each record gives: CDR3 protein, CDR3 DNA, D gene, J gene, V gene, clone size. D genes are given only for firm matches. Size tells how often a clone was seen (once, few, many) or the class of an expanded clone, and some rows leave it out.

cdr3_aa: CASRTDRINQPQHF
cdr3_nt: TGTGCCAGCAGGACTGACAGGATCAATCAGCCCCAGCATTTT
d_call: NA
j_call: TRBJ1-5
v_call: TRBV11-2
clone_size: NA

cdr3_aa: CSVRLRTGWEQYF
cdr3_nt: TGCAGCGTACGCCTAAGGACAGGATGGGAGCAGTACTTC
d_call: TRBD1
j_call: TRBJ2-7
v_call: TRBV29-1
clone_size: NA

cdr3_aa: CSADRGTEAFF
cdr3_nt: TGCAGCGCAGACAGGGGCACTGAAGCTTTCTTT
d_call: TRBD1
j_call: TRBJ1-1
v_call: TRBV29-1
clone_size: few

cdr3_aa: CASSPGAVRTEAFF
cdr3_nt: TGTGCCAGCAGCCCAGGGGCGGTGAGGACAGAAGCTTTCTTT
d_call: NA
j_call: TRBJ1-1
v_call: TRBV7-3
clone_size: NA

cdr3_aa: CASSDSYTDTQYF
cdr3_nt: TGTGCCAGCAGTGACAGTTACACAGATACGCAGTATTTT
d_call: NA
j_call: TRBJ2-3
v_call: TRBV6-1
clone_size: few

cdr3_aa: CAISELGHLNTGELFF
cdr3_nt: TGTGCCATCAGTGAGTTGGGACATCTGAACACCGGGGAGCTGTTTTTT
d_call: NA
j_call: TRBJ2-2
v_call: TRBV10-3
clone_size: NA

cdr3_aa: CASSQAAGGLHYGYTF
cdr3_nt: TGTGCCAGCAGCCAAGCGGCAGGGGGATTGCACTATGGCTACACCTTC
d_call: TRBD1
j_call: TRBJ1-2
v_call: TRBV7-9
clone_size: few

cdr3_aa: CASSSLGALETGELFF
cdr3_nt: TGCGCCAGCAGCTCCCTGGGGGCCTTGGAGACCGGGGAGCTGTTTTTT
d_call: NA
j_call: TRBJ2-2
v_call: TRBV5-1
clone_size: NA

cdr3_aa: CASSSGLVGDSEQFF
cdr3_nt: TGTGCCAGCAGCTCGGGACTAGTGGGGGATAGTGAGCAGTTCTTC
d_call: TRBD2
j_call: TRBJ2-1
v_call: TRBV13
clone_size: few

cdr3_aa: CASSPPGAVGNQPQHF
cdr3_nt: TGTGCCAGCTCACCACCGGGGGCGGTGGGGAATCAGCCCCAGCATTTT
d_call: NA
j_call: TRBJ1-5
v_call: TRBV18
clone_size: few

cdr3_aa: CASSQDPLRANEKLFF
cdr3_nt: TGTGCCAGCAGCCAAGATCCGTTACGGGCTAATGAAAAACTGTTTTTT
d_call: NA
j_call: TRBJ1-4
v_call: TRBV14
clone_size: NA

cdr3_aa: CAISESTGGRRYEQYF
cdr3_nt: TGTGCCATCAGTGAGTCGACGGGGGGCCGAAGATACGAGCAGTACTTC
d_call: NA
j_call: TRBJ2-7
v_call: TRBV10-3
clone_size: NA

cdr3_aa: CASSFVGLDYGYTF
cdr3_nt: TGCGCCAGCAGCTTCGTCGGGCTAGACTATGGCTACACCTTC
d_call: NA
j_call: TRBJ1-2
v_call: TRBV5-1
clone_size: NA

cdr3_aa: CASSSRPSSEGTSFSIQYF
cdr3_nt: TGCGCCAGCAGCTCCCGACCCAGCTCTGAAGGGACTAGCTTCAGCATTCAGTACTTC
d_call: TRBD2
j_call: TRBJ2-4
v_call: TRBV5-1
clone_size: NA

cdr3_aa: CSVGRTGIDTGELFF
cdr3_nt: TGCAGCGTTGGACGGACAGGGATCGACACCGGGGAGCTGTTTTTT
d_call: TRBD1
j_call: TRBJ2-2
v_call: TRBV29-1
clone_size: NA

cdr3_aa: CASSLGADDGYTF
cdr3_nt: TGCGCCAGCAGCTTGGGGGCAGACGATGGCTACACCTTC
d_call: NA
j_call: TRBJ1-2
v_call: TRBV5-1
clone_size: NA

cdr3_aa: CAWTTYRKNIQYF
cdr3_nt: TGTGCCTGGACTACATACCGAAAAAACATTCAGTACTTC
d_call: NA
j_call: TRBJ2-4
v_call: TRBV30
clone_size: few

cdr3_aa: CASSPLRAFGTDTQYF
cdr3_nt: TGTGCCAGCAGCCCCCTCCGGGCGTTCGGCACAGATACGCAGTATTTT
d_call: NA
j_call: TRBJ2-3
v_call: TRBV28
clone_size: few

cdr3_aa: CAWSVGHGNEKLFF
cdr3_nt: TGTGCCTGGAGTGTGGGACATGGGAATGAAAAACTGTTTTTT
d_call: NA
j_call: TRBJ1-4
v_call: TRBV30
clone_size: few

cdr3_aa: CASSVVRYRQETQYF
cdr3_nt: TGTGCCAGCAGCGTAGTAAGATATCGACAAGAGACCCAGTACTTC
d_call: NA
j_call: TRBJ2-5
v_call: TRBV9
clone_size: once

cdr3_aa: CASSTTGGANSPLHF
cdr3_nt: TGTGCCAGCAGTACGACAGGGGGCGCGAATTCACCCCTCCACTTT
d_call: TRBD1
j_call: TRBJ1-6
v_call: TRBV7-3
clone_size: NA

cdr3_aa: CASSSRDYGYTF
cdr3_nt: TGTGCCAGTAGTTCCCGGGACTATGGCTACACCTTC
d_call: NA
j_call: TRBJ1-2
v_call: TRBV19
clone_size: NA